This entry is about one T cell receptor (beta chain). Its cognate antigen is unknown. This entry comes from a study of T cell responses to AZD1222 COVID-19 vaccine. Study-level points and caveats: Baseline seropositives among AZD1222 recipients totaled only five to seven. Among the donors, most were white British and more were female, and clonal diversity was possibly underestimated. Spike-specific TCR depth and breadth grew after two AZD1222 doses. Repertoires were sampled only after the peak T cell response.

TCRdb's table, derived via immunoSEQ multiplex PCR, lists solely in-frame clones and lacks some. The sample has 200,000 or so clones; around 88% are singletons. CDR1 LGHNT and CDR2 FRNRAP come from the germline V gene. V dropped 5 bases and J dropped 2 bases, with 6 bases sitting between them. The CDR3 totals 12 residues. The TCR comes from an adult in good health. Sequences were derived from peripheral blood, sampled on day 0 of AZD1222 vaccination. V gene TRBV12-5 combines with J gene TRBJ1-2, with D maybe TRBD1 (6 bases). CDR3 protein: CASGTGNYGYTF. The DNA for the CDR3 is TGTGCTAGTGGTACAGGGAACTATGGCTACACCTTC.